This is a list of T cell receptor beta chains from one sample in a study of cytomegalovirus exposure and HLA in healthy donors. The data were produced by immunoSEQ multiplex PCR, yet TCRdb's version contains in-frame clones alone and is incomplete. The repertoire has about 360,000 clones, around 86% of them found once; the top ten carry under 0.95%. Sequencing used PBMCs. These receptors all stem from a woman between 18 and 30 years old in good health and CMV-seronegative. Both conserved end residues are part of each CDR3. D genes are given only for firm matches. A clone size is listed for some rows: how often the clone was seen (once, few, many), or a class if it is expanded.

j_gene: TRBJ2-1; v_gene: TRBV6-1; d_gene: .; len: 11; abundance: .; CDR3nt: TGTGCCAGCCGCTGGGCCCATGAGCAGTTCTTC; CDR3aa: CASRWAHEQFF
j_gene: TRBJ2-5; v_gene: TRBV9; d_gene: TRBD2; len: 16; abundance: once; CDR3nt: TGTGCCAGCAGCGTGCGGGGGTGGGGTGGTCAAGAGACCCAGTACTTC; CDR3aa: CASSVRGWGGQETQYF
j_gene: TRBJ2-1; v_gene: TRBV29-1; d_gene: TRBD1; len: 14; abundance: .; CDR3nt: TGCAGCGCACCGACAGGGAGCTCCTACAATGAGCAGTTCTTC; CDR3aa: CSAPTGSSYNEQFF
j_gene: TRBJ2-7; v_gene: TRBV27; d_gene: TRBD2; len: 16; abundance: .; CDR3nt: TGTGCCAGCCGCCCAGCCGGGACTAGGGGGGAGTGGGAGCAGTACTTC; CDR3aa: CASRPAGTRGEWEQYF
j_gene: TRBJ1-3; v_gene: TRBV6-1; d_gene: .; len: 14; abundance: .; CDR3nt: TGTGCCAGCAATAGCGGGGGGTCTGGAAACACCATATATTTT; CDR3aa: CASNSGGSGNTIYF
j_gene: TRBJ1-2; v_gene: TRBV27; d_gene: TRBD1; len: 14; abundance: few; CDR3nt: TGTGCCAGCAGTCCACGGACAGGGGGACATGGCTACACCTTC; CDR3aa: CASSPRTGGHGYTF
j_gene: TRBJ2-3; v_gene: TRBV6-5; d_gene: TRBD2; len: 15; abundance: once; CDR3nt: TGTGCCAGCAGCCGGGCGGCGGGGGACACAGATACGCAGTATTTT; CDR3aa: CASSRAAGDTDTQYF
j_gene: TRBJ1-1; v_gene: TRBV19; d_gene: TRBD1; len: 15; abundance: .; CDR3nt: TGTGCCAGTAGTGCGCCGGGACAGGAGGGCACTGAAGCTTTCTTT; CDR3aa: CASSAPGQEGTEAFF
j_gene: TRBJ2-7; v_gene: TRBV28; d_gene: .; len: 14; abundance: .; CDR3nt: TGTGCCAGCAGCCTCGAGGGACTTCCATACGAGCAGTACTTC; CDR3aa: CASSLEGLPYEQYF
j_gene: TRBJ2-1; v_gene: TRBV27; d_gene: .; len: 13; abundance: once; CDR3nt: TGTGCCAGCAGTTTATGGCAGAACAATGAGCAGTTCTTC; CDR3aa: CASSLWQNNEQFF
j_gene: TRBJ2-7; v_gene: TRBV27; d_gene: TRBD1; len: 16; abundance: .; CDR3nt: TGTGCCAGCAGTTCCGCCCGACAGGGTACCCTCTACGAGCAGTACTTC; CDR3aa: CASSSARQGTLYEQYF
j_gene: TRBJ1-2; v_gene: TRBV30; d_gene: .; len: 12; abundance: .; CDR3nt: TGTGCCTGGAGTTCTCGAGTCTATGGCTACACCTTC; CDR3aa: CAWSSRVYGYTF
j_gene: TRBJ2-7; v_gene: TRBV11-2; d_gene: .; len: 13; abundance: .; CDR3nt: TGTGCCAGCAGCTTAGAAGGAGGGTACGAGCAGTACTTC; CDR3aa: CASSLEGGYEQYF
j_gene: TRBJ2-5; v_gene: TRBV6-5; d_gene: .; len: 12; abundance: .; CDR3nt: TGTGCCAGTAACAAGGGAGGAGAGACCCAGTACTTC; CDR3aa: CASNKGGETQYF
j_gene: TRBJ1-1; v_gene: TRBV1; d_gene: .; len: 15; abundance: .; CDR3nt: TGCACCAGCAGCCCTCCGTGGGCGATGAACACTGAAGCTTTCTTT; CDR3aa: CTSSPPWAMNTEAFF
j_gene: TRBJ1-1; v_gene: TRBV5-4; d_gene: .; len: 13; abundance: .; CDR3nt: TGTGCCAGCCTTGGGGGCCCGAACACTGAAGCTTTCTTT; CDR3aa: CASLGGPNTEAFF
j_gene: TRBJ1-6; v_gene: TRBV12-2; d_gene: .; len: 15; abundance: .; CDR3nt: TGTGCAAGTCGCTTTTTACGGTGCCAGGATTCACCCCTCCACTTT; CDR3aa: CASRFLRCQDSPLHF
j_gene: TRBJ1-3; v_gene: TRBV30; d_gene: TRBD1; len: 16; abundance: .; CDR3nt: TGTGCCTGGAGTGTACGGGGCAGGGGGAAAGGAAACACCATATATTTT; CDR3aa: CAWSVRGRGKGNTIYF
j_gene: TRBJ1-2; v_gene: TRBV28; d_gene: .; len: 14; abundance: .; CDR3nt: TGTGCCAGCAGTCCCCAGGGCGGAACCTATGGCTACACCTTC; CDR3aa: CASSPQGGTYGYTF
j_gene: TRBJ2-1; v_gene: TRBV4-1; d_gene: TRBD2; len: 15; abundance: .; CDR3nt: TGCGCCAGCAGCCAGGGGACTAGCTCCTACAATGAGCAGTTCTTC; CDR3aa: CASSQGTSSYNEQFF
j_gene: TRBJ1-1; v_gene: TRBV29-1; d_gene: .; len: 12; abundance: .; CDR3nt: TGCCGGGCATGGGGAGGGAACACTGAAGCTTTCTTT; CDR3aa: CRAWGGNTEAFF
j_gene: TRBJ1-2; v_gene: TRBV2; d_gene: .; len: 14; abundance: once; CDR3nt: TGTGCCAGCAGGGGGATTGGGGGGGCTTATGGCTACACCTTC; CDR3aa: CASRGIGGAYGYTF
j_gene: TRBJ2-3; v_gene: TRBV27; d_gene: .; len: 16; abundance: once; CDR3nt: TGTGCCAGCAGTATACGGACGGCCTTGGGGCCAGATACGCAGTATTTT; CDR3aa: CASSIRTALGPDTQYF